Listed below are T cell receptor beta chains from one sample, sequenced in a study of shared clonotypes between healthy human individuals. The data were produced by immunoSEQ multiplex PCR, yet TCRdb's version contains in-frame clones alone and is incomplete. The sample lists under 750,000 clones, roughly 72% occurring once. The sequencing sample was made of memory CD4+ T cells sorted from blood. These receptors all come from a woman aged 30 to 39 in good health. Both conserved end residues are part of each CDR3. A D gene is named only where the DNA matches it firmly. Some rows have no size entry. The others give once, few or many, or a class for an expanded clone.

v_gene	d_gene	j_gene	abundance	CDR3aa	CDR3nt
TRBV6-6	.	TRBJ2-7	few	CASSYSNQFGDEQYF	TGTGCCAGCAGTTACTCGAACCAGTTCGGGGACGAGCAGTACTTC
TRBV2	TRBD1	TRBJ1-4	many	CASSGTGGEKLFF	TGTGCCAGCAGTGGGACAGGGGGTGAAAAACTGTTTTTT
TRBV5-4	.	TRBJ2-5	.	CASSSTLQETQYF	TGTGCCAGCAGTTCCACCCTCCAAGAGACCCAGTACTTC
TRBV2	TRBD1	TRBJ2-1	.	CASGHRDRGVNEQFF	TGTGCCAGCGGCCACCGGGACAGGGGGGTGAATGAGCAGTTCTTC
TRBV28	.	TRBJ2-7	.	CASKGSVSYEQYF	TGTGCCAGCAAAGGTAGCGTTTCCTACGAGCAGTACTTC
TRBV19	TRBD1	TRBJ1-2	once	CASSPQGASLGRGYTF	TGTGCCAGTAGTCCGCAGGGGGCTTCTTTAGGCCGAGGCTACACCTTC
TRBV25-1	TRBD1	TRBJ2-4	.	CASSASGTGRYIQYF	TGTGCCAGCAGTGCCAGCGGGACAGGGAGATACATTCAGTACTTC
TRBV7-9	.	TRBJ2-2	.	CASSTVQGTGELFF	TGTGCCAGCAGCACTGTTCAGGGCACCGGGGAGCTGTTTTTT
TRBV18	.	TRBJ2-2	.	CASSPPRSAGTGELFF	TGTGCCAGCTCACCACCGAGGTCCGCGGGCACCGGGGAGCTGTTTTTT
TRBV11-2	.	TRBJ1-3	.	CASSLAGAVRSSGNTIYF	TGTGCCAGCAGCTTAGCGGGCGCGGTTCGGAGCTCTGGAAACACCATATATTTT
TRBV28	.	TRBJ1-6	.	CASIPRGQPNSPLHF	TGTGCCAGCATCCCACGAGGGCAGCCTAATTCACCCCTCCACTTT
TRBV27	.	TRBJ2-3	.	CASSLVGSTQYF	TGTGCCAGCAGTTTAGTTGGATCTACGCAGTATTTT
TRBV13	.	TRBJ2-7	few	CASSFGLTVPYEQYF	TGTGCCAGCAGCTTTGGCCTGACAGTACCATACGAGCAGTACTTC
TRBV19	TRBD2	TRBJ2-2	once	CASSISGRNTGELFF	TGTGCCAGTAGTATTAGCGGGAGGAACACCGGGGAGCTGTTTTTT
TRBV9	TRBD1	TRBJ1-4	.	CASSVGDRGYEKLFF	TGTGCCAGCAGCGTAGGGGACAGGGGTTATGAAAAACTGTTTTTT
TRBV27	.	TRBJ1-1	.	CASSLLTTSGGTEAFF	TGTGCCAGCAGTTTATTAACAACCTCGGGAGGGACTGAAGCTTTCTTT
TRBV6-5	.	TRBJ1-3	.	CASSTLSGNTIYF	TGTGCCAGCAGTACCCTGTCTGGAAACACCATATATTTT
TRBV7-4	.	TRBJ1-5	.	CASSLVPGLVQPQHF	TGTGCCAGCAGCTTAGTTCCAGGGCTGGTTCAGCCCCAGCATTTT
TRBV5-6	.	TRBJ2-7	.	CASSILSGSFVPGEQYF	TGTGCCAGCAGCATCTTGTCCGGGTCTTTCGTCCCGGGCGAGCAGTACTTC
TRBV7-2	.	TRBJ2-3	.	CASSLNWESTDTQYF	TGTGCCAGCAGCTTAAACTGGGAGTCCACAGATACGCAGTATTTT
TRBV6-5	.	TRBJ1-1	.	CASSYNGHQNTEAFF	TGTGCCAGCAGTTACAATGGTCACCAGAACACTGAAGCTTTCTTT
TRBV28	TRBD1	TRBJ2-7	.	CASSSYRGRKYDEQYF	TGTGCCAGCAGTTCCTACAGGGGAAGGAAGTATGACGAGCAGTACTTC
TRBV27	TRBD2	TRBJ2-1	.	CASRPTASGRYNEQFF	TGTGCCAGCAGGCCCACGGCTAGCGGGAGGTACAATGAGCAGTTCTTC
TRBV19	.	TRBJ2-4	.	CASSIRPTSDKNIQYF	TGTGCCAGTAGTATCCGCCCGACTTCGGACAAAAACATTCAGTACTTC
TRBV5-6	TRBD2	TRBJ2-7	.	CASTPGRVRVHEQYF	TGTGCCAGCACCCCGGGGAGGGTCCGTGTCCACGAGCAGTACTTC
TRBV11-2	TRBD1	TRBJ1-1	.	CASSLSTGQRGERNTEAFF	TGTGCCAGCAGCTTATCGACAGGGCAAAGGGGAGAGCGGAACACTGAAGCTTTCTTT
TRBV5-1	TRBD1	TRBJ2-6	once	CASSLAGGTGQGAAGANVLTF	TGCGCCAGCAGCTTGGCAGGCGGTACCGGACAGGGTGCTGCTGGGGCCAACGTCCTGACTTTC
TRBV5-4	.	TRBJ2-5	.	CASSRLQETQYF	TGTGCCAGCAGCAGATTACAAGAGACCCAGTACTTC
TRBV25-1	.	TRBJ2-7	.	CASSESSVTDEQYF	TGTGCCAGCAGTGAATCGAGCGTAACGGACGAGCAGTACTTC
TRBV6-1	.	TRBJ2-7	.	CASSEDRASLQVYEQYF	TGTGCCAGCAGTGAAGACAGGGCCTCCCTTCAGGTCTACGAGCAGTACTTC
TRBV4-2	TRBD2	TRBJ2-2	.	CASSQVLAANTGELFF	TGTGCCAGCAGCCAAGTGCTAGCGGCGAACACCGGGGAGCTGTTTTTT
TRBV6-1	TRBD1	TRBJ1-2	.	CASWAQGKGYTF	TGTGCCAGCTGGGCACAGGGGAAAGGCTACACCTTC
TRBV13	TRBD1	TRBJ1-6	many	CASSIVRGPRSPLHF	TGTGCCAGCAGTATAGTAAGGGGGCCTAGGTCACCCCTCCACTTT
TRBV11-2	TRBD1	TRBJ1-2	.	CASSRTGYGYTF	TGTGCCAGCAGCCGGACAGGCTATGGCTACACCTTC
TRBV19	TRBD2	TRBJ2-1	once	CASSGTSWYEQFF	TGTGCCAGTAGCGGGACTAGCTGGTATGAGCAGTTCTTC
TRBV9	TRBD2	TRBJ2-3	.	CASSVLAGDHTDTQYF	TGTGCCAGCAGCGTACTAGCGGGAGATCACACAGATACGCAGTATTTT
TRBV19	TRBD1	TRBJ1-1	.	CASGTGGTNTEAFF	TGTGCCAGCGGGACAGGTGGGACCAACACTGAAGCTTTCTTT
TRBV4-1	.	TRBJ1-4	.	CASSQGGRGMKLFF	TGCGCCAGCAGCCAAGGGGGAAGGGGGATGAAACTGTTTTTT
TRBV28	.	TRBJ2-7	.	CASSFAGQLSYEQYF	TGTGCCAGCAGTTTTGCGGGACAGCTCTCCTACGAGCAGTACTTC
TRBV28	TRBD1	TRBJ1-2	.	CASSGQANFYGYTF	TGTGCCAGCAGTGGACAGGCCAACTTTTATGGCTACACCTTC
TRBV7-2	.	TRBJ2-2	.	CASSFTHTGELFF	TGTGCCAGCAGTTTTACTCACACCGGGGAGCTGTTTTTT
TRBV2	.	TRBJ2-1	.	CASSEGTESYNEQFF	TGTGCCAGCAGTGAAGGGACCGAATCCTACAATGAGCAGTTCTTC
TRBV5-4	TRBD2	TRBJ2-5	.	CASSLGLAGTETQYF	TGTGCCAGCAGCTTGGGACTAGCGGGAACGGAGACCCAGTACTTC
TRBV7-3	.	TRBJ2-7	.	CASSPPQGRPYEQYF	TGTGCCAGCAGTCCTCCCCAGGGGAGGCCCTACGAGCAGTACTTC
TRBV28	TRBD1	TRBJ1-3	few	CASSSGGVGNTIYF	TGTGCCAGCAGTTCAGGGGGCGTTGGAAACACCATATATTTT
TRBV6-5	.	TRBJ1-2	many	CASGSQDTVYGYTF	TGTGCCAGCGGAAGTCAGGACACCGTCTATGGCTACACCTTC
TRBV9	TRBD2	TRBJ2-7	.	CASSVGLAGGSSYEQYF	TGTGCCAGCAGCGTAGGACTAGCGGGAGGGAGCTCCTACGAGCAGTACTTC
TRBV7-8	.	TRBJ2-7	.	CASSLEVRYEQYF	TGTGCCAGCAGCTTAGAGGTTCGGTACGAGCAGTACTTC
TRBV5-6	.	TRBJ2-7	.	CASSLPQGRESSYEQYF	TGTGCCAGCAGCTTACCACAGGGCCGAGAGAGTTCCTACGAGCAGTACTTC
TRBV6-1	TRBD1	TRBJ2-7	.	CASSEGENRGTVLWEQYF	TGTGCCAGCAGTGAAGGCGAGAATAGGGGGACAGTGTTATGGGAGCAGTACTTC
TRBV4-2	TRBD2	TRBJ2-7	.	CASSQDRVSGRPYEQYF	TGTGCCAGCAGCCAAGATCGGGTGAGCGGGAGACCCTACGAGCAGTACTTC
TRBV2	TRBD1	TRBJ1-2	.	CASSAGVTGTYGYTF	TGTGCCAGCAGTGCGGGGGTGACAGGGACCTATGGCTACACCTTC
TRBV7-2	.	TRBJ2-1	.	CASSLGGSGQGLVIF	TGTGCCAGCAGCTTGGGTGGCAGCGGCCAAGGTCTGGTGATCTTC
TRBV10-2	TRBD2	TRBJ2-5	.	CASSSTSGRPLGTQYF	TGCGCCAGCAGTTCAACTAGCGGGAGGCCCCTGGGGACCCAGTACTTC
TRBV7-8	TRBD2	TRBJ2-3	.	CASSAREAEDTQYF	TGTGCCAGCAGCGCGCGGGAGGCGGAAGATACGCAGTATTTT